The rows below give T cell receptor beta chains drawn from one sample of a study of blood T cell repertoires in COVID-19. Sequencing was performed with immunoSEQ multiplex PCR; in TCRdb, only in-frame clones are kept and a portion is missing. The data show 210,000 or so clones, 86% seen once. What was sequenced was peripheral blood. These TCRs come from a woman between 45 and 60 years old with acute or convalescent COVID-19. CDR3s leave out the opening cysteine and the closing phenylalanine or tryptophan.

V gene	J gene	CDR3 protein
TRBV12-5	TRBJ2-2	ASGLRAGGQATGELF
TRBV5-6	TRBJ2-2	ASSLDYEESTGELF
TRBV7-6	TRBJ2-3	ASSLGLVSTDTQY
TRBV3-1/TRBV3-2	TRBJ2-1	ASSHPDGGGGQF
TRBV5-1	TRBJ2-5	ASSPVGGEETQY
TRBV5-6	TRBJ1-2	ASTYGGLQAGYT
TRBV7-9	TRBJ2-7	ASTPVSYEQY
TRBV4-2	TRBJ2-7	ASSQVGGLVYEQY
TRBV5-4	TRBJ2-7	ASSFRGGPVYEQY
TRBV4-2	TRBJ2-7	ASSQDTLFSYEQY
TRBV18	TRBJ1-3	ASSPIAPGNGNTIY
TRBV19	TRBJ1-2	ASRNPGQGYGYT
TRBV5-5	TRBJ1-2	ASNPFSTGGDGYT
TRBV25-1	TRBJ1-2	ASRDRINYGYT
TRBV3-1/TRBV3-2	TRBJ1-4	ASSQVGPSWEKLF
TRBV6-1	TRBJ1-4	ASSARGGIANEKLF